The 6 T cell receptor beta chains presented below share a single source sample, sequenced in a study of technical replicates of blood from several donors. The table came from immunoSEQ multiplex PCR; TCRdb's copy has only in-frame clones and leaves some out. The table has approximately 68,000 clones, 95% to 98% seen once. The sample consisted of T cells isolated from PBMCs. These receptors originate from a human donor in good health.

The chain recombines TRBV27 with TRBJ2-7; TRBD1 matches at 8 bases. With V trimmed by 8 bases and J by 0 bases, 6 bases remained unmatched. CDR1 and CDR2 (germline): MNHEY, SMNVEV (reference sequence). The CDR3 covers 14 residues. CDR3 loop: CASLGTGSSYEQYF. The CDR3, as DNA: TGTGCCAGCCTTGGGACAGGCAGCTCCTACGAGCAGTACTTC.

DNA for the CDR3: TGCGCCAGCAGGGCGGTAGCCAAAAACATTCAGTACTTC. This encodes CASRAVAKNIQYF. The V gene is TRBV4-1, the J gene TRBJ2-4; D is unclear. Trimming left V 6 bases short and J 0 bases short, with 6 bases between. The CDR3 is 13 amino acids. Germline V gene sequence: CDR1 MGHRA, CDR2 YSYEKL.

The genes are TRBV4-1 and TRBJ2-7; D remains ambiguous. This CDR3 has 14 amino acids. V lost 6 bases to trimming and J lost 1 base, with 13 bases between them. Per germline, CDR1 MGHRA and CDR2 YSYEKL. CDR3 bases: TGCGCCAGCAGTATAACTTTGACATCCTACGAGCAGTACTTC. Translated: CASSITLTSYEQYF.

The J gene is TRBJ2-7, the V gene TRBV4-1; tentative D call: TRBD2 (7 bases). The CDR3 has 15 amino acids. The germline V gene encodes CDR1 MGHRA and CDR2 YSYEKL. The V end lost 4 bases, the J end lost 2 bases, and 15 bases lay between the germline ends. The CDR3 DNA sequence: TGCGCCAGCAGCCGAGCCGAAGGGGGGGCCTACGAGCAGTACTTC. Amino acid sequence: CASSRAEGGAYEQYF.

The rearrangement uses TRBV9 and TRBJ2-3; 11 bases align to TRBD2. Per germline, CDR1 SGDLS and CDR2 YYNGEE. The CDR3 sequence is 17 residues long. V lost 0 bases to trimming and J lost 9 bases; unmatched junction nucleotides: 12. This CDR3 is CASSVEGGLAGGGTQYF. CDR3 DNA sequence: TGTGCCAGCAGCGTAGAGGGGGGGCTAGCGGGAGGAGGGACGCAGTATTTT.

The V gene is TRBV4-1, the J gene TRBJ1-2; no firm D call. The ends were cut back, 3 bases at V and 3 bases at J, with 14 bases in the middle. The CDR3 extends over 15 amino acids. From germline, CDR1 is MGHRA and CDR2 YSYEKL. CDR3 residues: CASSHPQKDYYGYTF. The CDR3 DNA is TGCGCCAGCAGCCACCCACAGAAGGATTACTATGGCTACACCTTC.